Below, 28 T cell receptor beta chains from the same sample are listed, as sequenced in a study of identical twins. From the 5' RACE reads, TCRdb called clonotypes with MiXCR, one entry per CDR3 protein. The repertoire holds some 590,000 distinct CDR3 sequences, with 9% to 10% as singletons. The data also belong to a second study, concerning yellow fever vaccine responses in identical twins.

The sequenced material came from PBMCs. The receptors were gathered from a young woman in good health.

V and J are TRBV24-1 and TRBJ2-3, with TRBD2 matching over 9 bases. This CDR3 has 15 amino acids. Trimming took 4 bases from V and 2 from J; bases not matched to a gene: 3. The V gene's germline CDR1 is KGHDR and CDR2 SFDVKD. The CDR3 DNA follows: TGTGCCACCAGTGAGATAGCGGGAGCCACAGATACGCAGTATTTT. Protein sequence: CATSEIAGATDTQYF.

This clonotype was detected many times. The V and J genes are TRBV3-1 and TRBJ2-1, with 13 bases that match TRBD2. This CDR3 region has 15 residues. Trimming at V came to 7 bases and at J to 6 bases, leaving 6 bases not matched to a gene. CDR1 LGHDT and CDR2 YNNKEL come from the germline V gene (reference sequence). The CDR3 nucleotides are TGTGCCAGCAACCCGGGGACTAGCGGGGCCAATGAGCAGTTCTTC. This sequence encodes CASNPGTSGANEQFF.

This clonotype was seen repeatedly, ten times or more. The chain is built from TRBV19 and TRBJ1-1; 8 bases fit TRBD1. The CDR3 sequence is 14 residues long. The V segment lost 6 bases and the J segment 4 bases; nucleotides outside the gene matches: 7. The germline CDR1 and CDR2 sequences are LNHDA and SQIVND (reference sequence). The CDR3 coding sequence is TGTGCCAGTAGCCGACAGGGGAGGGTCACTGAAGCTTTCTTT. Its translation is CASSRQGRVTEAFF.

This clonotype was observed a few times. J is TRBJ2-5 and V is TRBV7-9; D perhaps matches TRBD1 (5 bases). This CDR3 is 14 amino acids long. Trimming stripped 1 base from V and 3 bases from J, with 9 bases between. Germline CDR1 and CDR2: SEHNR and FQNEAQ (reference sequence). CDR3 coding DNA: TGTGCCAGCAGCTTAGGGTCCAGGGAAGAGACCCAGTACTTC. This gives the protein CASSLGSREETQYF.

On this clonotype itself: The junction departs from germline at one end; a sequencing error may be responsible. The V gene is TRBV27, the J gene TRBJ1-5; 8 bases are shared with TRBD1. Germline V gene sequence: CDR1 MNHEY, CDR2 SMNVEV (reference sequence). This CDR3 comprises 15 residues. This chain's CDR3 is CDSILRGDRLWPQHF. CDR3 bases: TGTGACAGCATACTCAGGGGGGACAGGTTATGGCCCCAGCATTTT.

This clonotype has at least ten counts. The V call is TRBV3-1, the J call TRBJ2-3, with TRBD2 matching over 8 bases. This CDR3 is built from 16 residues. Germline lookup yields CDR1 LGHDT and CDR2 YNNKEL (reference sequence). The junction had 8 bases not matched to a gene; V was cut back by 4 bases and J by 2 bases. CDR3 DNA sequence: TGTGCCAGCAGCCCCACCAGCGGGGGAATCACAGATACGCAGTATTTT. Residues: CASSPTSGGITDTQYF.

This clonotype was detected many times. V usage is TRBV20-1 and J usage is TRBJ1-5; D is unresolved. Trimming left V 0 bases short and J 7 bases short, with 16 bases between. This CDR3 is built from 15 residues. Germline loops: CDR1 DFQATT, CDR2 SNEGSKA (reference sequence). CDR3 amino acids: CSARDTGRERQPQHF. For the CDR3, the DNA is TGCAGTGCTAGAGATACGGGGAGGGAAAGGCAGCCCCAGCATTTT.

This clonotype was seen many times. This sequence joins TRBV7-9 and TRBJ2-6; D is possibly TRBD2 (5 bases). CDR1 is SEHNR and CDR2 is FQNEAQ in the germline V gene (reference sequence). The CDR3 spans 17 residues. V was clipped by 1 base and J by 0 bases, with 10 bases between them. DNA for the CDR3: TGTGCCAGCAGCTTAGGGGAGTCCATCTCTGGGGCCAACGTCCTGACTTTC. The encoded protein is CASSLGESISGANVLTF.

The CDR3 DNA reads TGTGCCAGCAGTTACTCGGTACAGGGTACGAACACCGGGGAGCTGTTTTTT. This sequence encodes CASSYSVQGTNTGELFF. The chain combines TRBV6-5 with TRBJ2-2; a weak D match, TRBD1 (6 bases). Trimming took off 0 bases at V and 0 bases at J, with 11 bases between the two ends. CDR3 length: 17 residues. Germline CDR1 reads MNHEY; CDR2 reads SVGAGI.

This clonotype was detected only a few times. The chain recombines TRBV15 with TRBJ2-5; 13 nucleotides agree with TRBD2. This CDR3 has 17 residues. From germline, CDR1 is LNHNV and CDR2 YYDKDF (reference sequence). Trimming cost V 1 base and J 5 bases; bases outside gene matches: 7. The CDR3 nucleotides are TGTGCCACCAGCAGAGTCGGACTAGCGGGGGCTCTGGAGACCCAGTACTTC. Protein sequence: CATSRVGLAGALETQYF.

This clonotype was counted at least ten times. The J gene is TRBJ2-1, the V gene TRBV29-1, with D possibly TRBD2 on 5 matching bases. The V and J ends lost 5 bases and 2 bases respectively, with 10 bases between them. The CDR3 extends over 13 amino acids. Germline CDR1 SQVTM, CDR2 ANQGSEA. The CDR3 DNA sequence: TGCAGCGTTCAGGAGGCCACCTACAATGAGCAGTTCTTC. Protein product: CSVQEATYNEQFF.

V and J are TRBV19 and TRBJ2-3; tentative D call: TRBD1 (5 bases). V shed 1 base and J shed 4 bases, with 12 bases lying between them. From germline, CDR1 is LNHDA and CDR2 SQIVND (reference sequence). CDR3 size: 15 residues. CDR3 loop: CASSIGTPGADTQYF. In DNA, the CDR3 is TGTGCCAGTAGTATAGGGACACCCGGCGCAGATACGCAGTATTTT.

The rearrangement uses TRBV5-1 and TRBJ1-2; 7 bases map to TRBD1. This CDR3 has 13 residues. J was trimmed by 8 bases and V by 7 bases; bases with no gene match: 11. Germline V CDR1 and CDR2: SGHRS, YFSETQ. CDR3 protein: CASGPTGELGYTF. Written as DNA, the CDR3 is TGCGCCAGCGGCCCTACAGGGGAGCTGGGCTACACCTTC.

The chain carries TRBV28 and TRBJ1-5, with 8 bases identical to TRBD1. This CDR3 comprises 16 residues. In germline, CDR1 is MDHEN, CDR2 SYDVKM. V shed 1 base and J 1 base; nucleotides not matched to a gene: 3. The CDR3 loop reads CASSLSRDRSNQPQHF. The CDR3 DNA reads as TGTGCCAGCAGTTTATCCCGGGACAGGAGCAATCAGCCCCAGCATTTT.

This clonotype was seen repeatedly, ten times or more. This chain uses TRBV12-3 or TRBV12-4 with TRBJ2-7, with D unclear. The V end lost 6 bases, the J end lost 4 bases, and 7 bases lay between the germline ends. CDR3 length equals 11 residues. CDR3 loop: CASRKGYEQYF. The CDR3 DNA sequence: TGTGCCAGCAGGAAGGGATACGAGCAGTACTTC.

At least ten counts were recorded for this clonotype. The rearrangement joins TRBV6-5 to TRBJ2-5; 12 bases agree with TRBD2. Germline V CDR1 and CDR2: MNHEY, SVGAGI. This CDR3 spans 16 amino acids. V lost 0 bases and J lost 4; bases outside the gene matches: 3. Here the CDR3 DNA reads TGTGCCAGCAGTTACTCCCTAGCGGGGGGGCGAGAGACCCAGTACTTC. It specifies CASSYSLAGGRETQYF.

The rearrangement links TRBV10-3 to TRBJ2-1, with D unresolved. The germline CDR1 and CDR2 sequences are ENHRY and SYGVKD. The V end was cut by 6 bases, the J end by 7 bases, with 16 bases between. This CDR3 contains 14 residues. CDR3 protein: CAIRDSRIANEQFF. For the CDR3, the DNA is TGTGCCATCAGAGATAGCCGGATCGCAAATGAGCAGTTCTTC.

The rearrangement links TRBV2 to TRBJ1-4; possible D gene TRBD1, 6 bases. The ends were cut back, 7 bases at V and 8 bases at J, with 17 bases in the middle. The CDR3 length is 14 residues. CDR1 is SNHLY and CDR2 is FYNNEI in the germline V gene. The CDR3 region is CASNSAGEREKLFF. The CDR3 coding sequence is TGTGCCAGCAACTCCGCAGGGGAGAGGGAAAAACTGTTTTTT.

A remark on this clonotype: The junction does not match germline at one end; this may be a read error. The genes are TRBV7-8 and TRBJ2-1; D assignment may be TRBD1 or TRBD2 (5 bases each). CDR1 is SGHVS and CDR2 is FQNEAQ in the germline V gene. The CDR3 has 16 amino acids. In nucleotides, the CDR3 is TGTGCCAGCAGCTTTCTAGGGGAGAGCTCCTACAATGAGCGGTTCTTC. Amino acids: CASSFLGESSYNERFF.

The chain couples TRBV5-1 to TRBJ2-7; TRBD2 matches 8 bases. The CDR3 is 16 residues long. Germline CDR1 SGHRS, CDR2 YFSETQ. V shed 3 bases and J 2 bases; nucleotides not matched to a gene: 10. The CDR3 is CASSYPGTSAPYEQYF. In DNA form, the CDR3 reads TGCGCCAGCAGCTACCCAGGGACTAGTGCACCCTACGAGCAGTACTTC.

This clonotype was recorded at least ten times. The chain combines TRBV11-2 with TRBJ2-5; weak D call: TRBD2 (5 bases). The CDR3 consists of 14 residues. CDR1 and CDR2 from the germline V gene are SGHAT and FQNNGV. The V and J ends lost 1 base and 5 bases respectively, with 11 bases between them. The CDR3: CASSLVGSVETQYF. For the CDR3, the DNA is TGTGCCAGCAGCTTAGTGGGGAGCGTGGAGACCCAGTACTTC. The full variable domain, its missing parts supplied by reference TRBV11-2 and TRBJ2-5, is EAGVAQSPRYKIIEKRQSVAFWCNPISGHATLYWYQQILGQGPKLLIQFQNNGVVDDSQLPKDRFSAERLKGVDSTLKIQPAKLEDSAVYLCASSLVGSVETQYFGPGTRLLVL.

The sample holds a few counts of this clonotype. The rearrangement uses TRBV10-3 and TRBJ2-3; 7 bases align to TRBD2. This CDR3 has 14 amino acids. Unmatched junction bases numbered 8, after V lost 7 bases and J lost 4 bases. Germline V gives CDR1 ENHRY, CDR2 SYGVKD. The CDR3: CAIKGGVGADTQYF. For the CDR3, the DNA is TGTGCCATCAAGGGAGGGGTCGGCGCAGATACGCAGTATTTT.

The chain carries TRBV10-3 and TRBJ2-1, with D possibly TRBD1 on 7 matching bases. There are 12 residues in the CDR3. The germline V and J ends were trimmed by 10 bases and 7 bases, with 14 bases remaining between them. The V gene's germline CDR1 is ENHRY and CDR2 SYGVKD. The CDR3, as DNA: TGTGCCACCGGACAGGCGGGAAATGAGCAGTTCTTC. It codes for CATGQAGNEQFF.

The chain uses TRBV27 and TRBJ2-1, with a tentative D call TRBD2 (6 bases). The CDR3 totals 15 residues. The V and J ends lost 6 bases and 7 bases respectively, with 19 bases between them. Germline values: CDR1 MNHEY, CDR2 SMNVEV (reference sequence). The CDR3 coding sequence is TGTGCCAGCAGCGAACGGCGGCGGGGAAGGAATGAGCAGTTCTTC. Translation gives CASSERRRGRNEQFF.

The chain uses TRBV7-2 and TRBJ2-3, with D possibly called TRBD1 or TRBD2 (5 bases each). CDR3 length equals 13 residues. Germline V gene lookup returns CDR1 SGHTA and CDR2 FQGNSA. Trimming removed 5 bases from V and 3 bases from J, with 9 bases in between. The CDR3 bases are TGTGCCAGCAGCAACTGGGGGACAGATACGCAGTATTTT. Encoded protein: CASSNWGTDTQYF.

A remark on this clonotype: A much bigger clone sits one base away, suggesting this may be a read error. The CDR3 carries no conserved terminal phenylalanine or tryptophan, so it likely arises from a read error. The chain links TRBV20-1 to TRBJ2-1; D might be TRBD1 (7 bases). The CDR3 sequence is 15 residues long. Looked up from germline, CDR1 is DFQATT and CDR2 is SNEGSKA (reference sequence). V gave up 3 bases and J gave up 2 bases, with 14 bases separating them. CDR3 amino acids: CSASGRQGTYNEQFL. The CDR3 nucleotides are TGCAGTGCTAGCGGGAGACAGGGTACCTACAATGAGCAGTTCTTA.

Notes on this clonotype: Possible read error: a much larger clone is one base away. The chain carries TRBV27 and TRBJ2-4, with D maybe TRBD2 (5 bases). With 4 bases removed from V and 1 base from J, the gap between germline ends came to 14 bases. The CDR3 has 16 residues. CDR1 and CDR2 (germline): MNHEY, SMNVEV (reference sequence). CDR3 bases: TGTGCCAGCAGTTCTACCCGCGAGCGGGCCAAAAACATTCAGTACTTC. Translation: CASSSTRERAKNIQYF.

This clonotype was observed a handful of times. The chain employs TRBV10-3 and TRBJ1-1, with D perhaps matching TRBD1 (6 bases). Per the germline V gene, CDR1 is ENHRY and CDR2 is SYGVKD. This CDR3 comprises 13 residues. The V gene lost 10 bases and the J gene lost 5 bases, with 17 bases spanning the gap. For the CDR3, the DNA is TGTGCCACCCAGACCCTGGGGGCTACTGAAGCTTTCTTT. Amino acid sequence: CATQTLGATEAFF.